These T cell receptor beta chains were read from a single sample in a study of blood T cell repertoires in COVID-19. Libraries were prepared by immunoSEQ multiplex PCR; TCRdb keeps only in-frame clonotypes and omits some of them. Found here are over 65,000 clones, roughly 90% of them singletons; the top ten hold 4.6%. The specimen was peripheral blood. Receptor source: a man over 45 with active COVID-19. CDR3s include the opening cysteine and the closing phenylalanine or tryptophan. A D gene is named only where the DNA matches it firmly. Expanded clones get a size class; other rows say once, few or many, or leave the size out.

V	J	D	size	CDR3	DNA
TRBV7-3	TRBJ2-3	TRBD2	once	CASSQTSASDTQYF	TGTGCCAGCAGTCAGACTAGCGCATCAGATACGCAGTATTTT
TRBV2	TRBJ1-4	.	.	CASSERGYNEKLFF	TGTGCCAGCAGTGAACGCGGATATAATGAAAAACTGTTTTTT
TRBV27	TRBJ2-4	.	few	CASSDLAGLSKNIQYF	TGTGCCAGCAGTGATTTGGCGGGGTTGTCCAAAAACATTCAGTACTTC
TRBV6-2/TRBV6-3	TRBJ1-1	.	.	CASSYFRLEAFF	TGTGCCAGCAGTTATTTTCGGTTAGAAGCTTTCTTT
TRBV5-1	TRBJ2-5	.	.	CASSFRGEQETQYF	TGCGCCAGCAGCTTCCGTGGAGAACAAGAGACCCAGTACTTC
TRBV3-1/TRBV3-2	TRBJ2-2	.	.	CASSQVRIKSQGNTGELFF	TGTGCCAGCAGCCAAGTTCGGATCAAATCTCAGGGGAACACCGGGGAGCTGTTTTTT
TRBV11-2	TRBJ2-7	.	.	CASSLGTLSREQYF	TGTGCCAGCAGCTTAGGAACTCTCTCCCGCGAGCAGTACTTC
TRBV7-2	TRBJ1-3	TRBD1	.	CASSSGQILSGNTIYF	TGTGCCAGCAGCTCGGGACAGATCCTCTCTGGAAACACCATATATTTT
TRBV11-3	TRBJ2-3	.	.	CASSSHGLGTDTQYF	TGTGCCAGCAGTTCACATGGACTGGGCACAGATACGCAGTATTTT
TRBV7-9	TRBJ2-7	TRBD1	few	CASSRASGTGNYEQYF	TGTGCCAGCAGCCGCGCTTCCGGGACAGGGAACTACGAGCAGTACTTC